The rows below give T cell receptor beta chains drawn from one sample of a study of post-analysis software for immune sequencing data. One entry per CDR3 protein, called by TCRdb with MiXCR from the PCR reads. The data contain a few hundred thousand distinct CDR3 sequences, around 36% of them singletons. The sample comprised blood. The receptors originated from a girl aged 2 to 17 with multiple sclerosis. The CDR3 runs from the conserved cysteine through the conserved F or W. D genes are given only for firm matches. Expanded clones get a size class; other rows say once, few or many, or leave the size out.

d_gene	abundance	v_gene	j_gene	CDR3aa	CDR3nt
NA	NA	TRBV7-9	TRBJ1-2	CASRDGRSNYGYTF	TGTGCCAGCAGAGACGGACGGTCTAACTATGGCTACACCTTC
TRBD1	few	TRBV7-9	TRBJ2-5	CASSFYLQQGAGETQYF	TGTGCCAGCAGCTTCTACCTTCAACAGGGGGCCGGCGAGACCCAGTACTTC
TRBD1	few	TRBV6-1	TRBJ2-7	CASSTGTGRYEQYF	TGTGCCAGCAGTACCGGGACAGGGCGCTACGAGCAGTACTTC
NA	NA	TRBV20-1	TRBJ2-7	CSDRDSRVAYEQYF	TGCAGTGATAGAGATTCAAGGGTTGCCTACGAGCAGTACTTC
NA	NA	TRBV5-1	TRBJ2-3	CASGGRSTDTRYF	TGCGCCAGCGGGGGACGGAGCACAGATACGCGGTATTTT
NA	NA	TRBV2	TRBJ1-2	CASSEVAGCYGYTF	TGTGCCAGCAGTGAAGTAGCAGGGTGCTATGGCTACACCTTC
NA	few	TRBV6-5	TRBJ1-1	CASSYSRSLMNTEAFF	TGTGCCAGCAGTTACTCGAGATCTCTTATGAACACTGAAGCTTTCTTT
NA	few	TRBV6-5	TRBJ2-5	CASSPPAGIYQETQYF	TGTGCCAGCAGCCCCCCGGCGGGGATTTACCAAGAGACCCAGTACTTC
NA	few	TRBV5-1	TRBJ2-1	CASRISGTYNEQFF	TGCGCCAGCAGGATTTCGGGTACCTACAATGAGCAGTTCTTC
NA	few	TRBV6-1	TRBJ2-1	CASSEQRGYEQFF	TGTGCCAGCAGTGAACAGAGGGGATACGAGCAGTTCTTC
NA	NA	TRBV10-3	TRBJ1-6	CAISEPVDSPLHF	TGTGCCATCAGTGAACCAGTGGATTCACCCCTCCACTTT
NA	NA	TRBV6-5	TRBJ2-5	CASGPRGLQETQYF	TGTGCCAGCGGGCCACGGGGCCTGCAAGAGACCCAGTACTTC
NA	few	TRBV4-1	TRBJ1-2	CASSQVGRVYGYTF	TGCGCCAGCAGCCAAGTGGGGAGGGTTTATGGCTACACCTTC
NA	NA	TRBV20-1	TRBJ1-4	CSARGGEKLFF	TGCAGTGCTAGAGGGGGTGAAAAACTGTTTTTT
TRBD1	NA	TRBV6-1	TRBJ2-7	CASSTPYGTGTPYEQYF	TGTGCCAGCAGTACGCCTTACGGGACAGGGACCCCCTACGAGCAGTACTTC
NA	few	TRBV9	TRBJ2-5	CASSVGPSRETQYF	TGTGCCAGCAGCGTAGGGCCTAGCAGGGAGACCCAGTACTTC
TRBD1	NA	TRBV7-2	TRBJ2-2	CASHDRVGTGERFF	TGTGCCAGCCACGACAGGGTGGGCACCGGGGAGCGGTTTTTT
NA	NA	TRBV20-1	TRBJ2-1	CSARRADSYNEQFF	TGCAGTGCTAGAAGGGCCGACTCCTACAATGAGCAGTTCTTC
TRBD1	few	TRBV4-1	TRBJ2-3	CASSQVIQGIGTDTQYF	TGCGCCAGCAGCCAAGTCATACAGGGGATTGGCACAGATACGCAGTATTTT
NA	NA	TRBV5-1	TRBJ1-1	CASVTGSYPEAFF	TGCGCCAGCGTAACAGGGAGTTACCCTGAAGCTTTCTTT
TRBD1	NA	TRBV4-1	TRBJ2-5	CASATPGQGTTQYF	TGCGCCAGCGCTACTCCGGGACAGGGGACCACCCAGTACTTC
NA	NA	TRBV5-6	TRBJ1-1	CASSFPRTGFMNTEAFF	TGTGCCAGCAGCTTCCCGAGGACGGGTTTTATGAACACTGAAGCTTTCTTT
NA	NA	TRBV11-2	TRBJ2-5	CASSSVFSTGTQYF	TGTGCCAGCAGCTCCGTGTTTTCCACGGGGACCCAGTACTTC
NA	NA	TRBV5-1	TRBJ1-1	CASSPALGDTEAFF	TGCGCCAGCAGCCCGGCCCTGGGGGACACTGAAGCTTTCTTT
NA	NA	TRBV7-6	TRBJ1-2	CASSFAQGGGYTF	TGTGCCAGCAGCTTCGCGCAGGGAGGTGGCTACACCTTC
TRBD1	many	TRBV10-3	TRBJ2-7	CATGTGEVYEQYF	TGTGCCACCGGGACAGGGGAGGTCTACGAGCAGTACTTC
NA	NA	TRBV29-1	TRBJ1-1	CRVVSTEAFF	TGCAGGGTTGTTAGTACTGAAGCTTTCTTT
TRBD1	NA	TRBV6-4	TRBJ2-1	CASSEQGTGRGHEQFF	TGTGCCAGCAGCGAACAGGGGACAGGGCGCGGCCATGAGCAGTTCTTC
TRBD2	NA	TRBV5-1	TRBJ2-3	CASSLNAGGLSTDTQYF	TGCGCCAGCAGCTTAAACGCGGGGGGCCTAAGCACAGATACGCAGTATTTT
NA	NA	TRBV20-1	TRBJ2-7	CRARHGNYEQYF	TGCAGGGCTAGGCACGGCAACTACGAGCAGTACTTC
NA	few	TRBV3-1	TRBJ2-5	CASSQGVSGETQYF	TGTGCCAGCAGCCAAGGGGTTAGCGGTGAGACCCAGTACTTC
NA	NA	TRBV7-2	TRBJ2-3	CASSLRLPGPITDTQYF	TGTGCCAGCAGCTTAAGGTTGCCAGGGCCGATCACAGATACGCAGTATTTT
NA	few	TRBV9	TRBJ1-2	CASSARWGGAGANYGYTF	TGTGCCAGCAGCGCCCGGTGGGGGGGCGCCGGCGCCAACTATGGCTACACCTTC
NA	NA	TRBV4-1	TRBJ2-1	CASSQDVKNEQFF	TGCGCCAGCAGCCAAGATGTGAAGAATGAGCAGTTCTTC
TRBD2	NA	TRBV19	TRBJ2-5	CASSMELATETQYF	TGTGCCAGTAGTATGGAACTAGCGACAGAGACCCAGTACTTC
TRBD1	few	TRBV11-2	TRBJ2-3	CASSPDRGGTDTQYF	TGTGCCAGCAGCCCCGACAGGGGCGGCACAGATACGCAGTATTTT
NA	NA	TRBV20-1	TRBJ1-1	CSAVTGTGGNTEAFF	TGCAGTGCCGTAACAGGGACGGGGGGGAACACTGAAGCTTTCTTT
NA	NA	TRBV10-3	TRBJ2-3	CAIRNFTDTQYF	TGTGCCATCAGAAATTTCACAGATACGCAGTATTTT
NA	NA	TRBV4-1	TRBJ2-3	CASSQDNRVGNTDTQYF	TGCGCCAGCAGCCAGGATAACCGCGTTGGGAACACAGATACGCAGTATTTT
TRBD2	many	TRBV20-1	TRBJ2-1	CSAMGTSGGRYEQFF	TGCAGTGCTATGGGGACTAGCGGGGGTCGGTATGAGCAGTTCTTC
NA	few	TRBV5-1	TRBJ2-3	CASSLVGTTQPPDTQYF	TGCGCCAGCAGCTTGGTAGGAACGACACAGCCCCCAGATACGCAGTATTTT
TRBD1	NA	TRBV20-1	TRBJ2-5	CSAEDRPAREQYF	TGCAGTGCTGAGGACAGGCCCGCGAGAGAGCAGTACTTC
NA	NA	TRBV29-1	TRBJ2-7	CSIPSGTGSYEQYF	TGCAGCATCCCCTCGGGGACGGGCTCCTACGAGCAGTACTTC
TRBD2	NA	TRBV10-3	TRBJ2-1	CAISLAKSARRGNIDEQFF	TGTGCCATCAGCTTAGCCAAATCGGCGCGGCGGGGGAATATCGATGAGCAGTTCTTC
NA	NA	TRBV4-1	TRBJ2-7	CASSQDRGGPGEQYF	TGCGCCAGCAGCCAAGATAGGGGTGGGCCTGGCGAGCAGTACTTC
NA	NA	TRBV5-5	TRBJ2-3	CASSLNPGPSTDTQYF	TGTGCCAGCAGCCTCAACCCCGGGCCAAGCACAGATACGCAGTATTTT
TRBD1	few	TRBV29-1	TRBJ2-7	CSVVRLDRGLDEQYF	TGCAGCGTTGTTCGCCTGGACAGGGGTTTGGACGAGCAGTACTTC
TRBD2	NA	TRBV4-1	TRBJ2-5	CASSRDYGEGETQYF	TGCGCCAGCAGCCGGGACTATGGGGAGGGAGAGACCCAGTACTTC
TRBD1	few	TRBV12-3/TRBV12-4	TRBJ1-1	CASSPRTGGGTEAFF	TGTGCCAGCAGTCCCCGGACAGGGGGCGGGACTGAAGCTTTCTTT
TRBD2	few	TRBV2	TRBJ2-1	CASTEDELAGYNEQFF	TGTGCCAGCACTGAGGATGAACTAGCGGGTTACAATGAGCAGTTCTTC
TRBD1	NA	TRBV6-2/TRBV6-3	TRBJ1-5	CASRSLGQGLNQPQHF	TGTGCCAGCAGATCCTTAGGACAGGGTCTGAATCAGCCCCAGCATTTT
NA	few	TRBV20-1	TRBJ1-3	CSGPIGPGNTIYF	TGCAGTGGCCCTATTGGGCCTGGAAACACCATATATTTT
NA	many	TRBV20-1	TRBJ1-2	CSAPDSSYGYTF	TGCAGTGCTCCGGACAGCAGCTATGGCTACACCTTC
TRBD1	few	TRBV25-1	TRBJ1-1	CASSEAGQPEAFF	TGTGCCAGCAGTGAAGCGGGACAGCCAGAAGCTTTCTTT
NA	many	TRBV5-6	TRBJ2-5	CASGGLETQYF	TGTGCCAGCGGGGGGTTGGAGACCCAGTACTTC
NA	NA	TRBV20-1	TRBJ2-1	CSARDGDFFYEQFF	TGCAGTGCTAGAGATGGAGATTTTTTCTATGAGCAGTTCTTC
NA	NA	TRBV5-6	TRBJ1-1	CASSLDSWGTEAFF	TGTGCCAGCAGCTTGGACAGCTGGGGGACTGAAGCTTTCTTT
TRBD1	few	TRBV5-1	TRBJ2-3	CASSGGQGGPTDTQYF	TGCGCCAGCAGCGGGGGACAGGGGGGCCCCACAGATACGCAGTATTTT
NA	NA	TRBV11-2	TRBJ1-2	CASSLADNYGYTF	TGTGCCAGCAGCTTAGCCGATAACTATGGCTACACCTTC